This T cell receptor beta chain derives from a study of blood T cell repertoires in COVID-19. For the study at large: There were acute and convalescent COVID-19 samples, and they came from the United States, Italy and Spain. T cells, B-cell-depleted T cells, or PBMCs provided the cDNA or gDNA that served as material.

This CDR3 has 12 residues. Trimming cost V 7 bases and J 3 bases; bases outside gene matches: 2. Germline values: CDR1 MDHEN, CDR2 SYDVKM. Original processing notes: It was from reference gene primer amplification that nucleated cell counts were estimated. The table came from immunoSEQ multiplex PCR; TCRdb's copy has only in-frame clones and leaves some out. V and J calls and clone size follow that table, whereas D and trimming were derived from the DNA. The sample includes about 130,000 clones, approximately 88% of them seen just once. The TCR originated in a man aged 50-59 years with acute or convalescent COVID-19. This chain connects TRBV28 to TRBJ2-7, with 8 nucleotides matching TRBD2. Sequenced material: peripheral blood. CDR3 residues: CASMSGSYEQYF. The DNA of the CDR3 is TGTGCCAGCATGAGCGGGAGCTACGAGCAGTACTTC.